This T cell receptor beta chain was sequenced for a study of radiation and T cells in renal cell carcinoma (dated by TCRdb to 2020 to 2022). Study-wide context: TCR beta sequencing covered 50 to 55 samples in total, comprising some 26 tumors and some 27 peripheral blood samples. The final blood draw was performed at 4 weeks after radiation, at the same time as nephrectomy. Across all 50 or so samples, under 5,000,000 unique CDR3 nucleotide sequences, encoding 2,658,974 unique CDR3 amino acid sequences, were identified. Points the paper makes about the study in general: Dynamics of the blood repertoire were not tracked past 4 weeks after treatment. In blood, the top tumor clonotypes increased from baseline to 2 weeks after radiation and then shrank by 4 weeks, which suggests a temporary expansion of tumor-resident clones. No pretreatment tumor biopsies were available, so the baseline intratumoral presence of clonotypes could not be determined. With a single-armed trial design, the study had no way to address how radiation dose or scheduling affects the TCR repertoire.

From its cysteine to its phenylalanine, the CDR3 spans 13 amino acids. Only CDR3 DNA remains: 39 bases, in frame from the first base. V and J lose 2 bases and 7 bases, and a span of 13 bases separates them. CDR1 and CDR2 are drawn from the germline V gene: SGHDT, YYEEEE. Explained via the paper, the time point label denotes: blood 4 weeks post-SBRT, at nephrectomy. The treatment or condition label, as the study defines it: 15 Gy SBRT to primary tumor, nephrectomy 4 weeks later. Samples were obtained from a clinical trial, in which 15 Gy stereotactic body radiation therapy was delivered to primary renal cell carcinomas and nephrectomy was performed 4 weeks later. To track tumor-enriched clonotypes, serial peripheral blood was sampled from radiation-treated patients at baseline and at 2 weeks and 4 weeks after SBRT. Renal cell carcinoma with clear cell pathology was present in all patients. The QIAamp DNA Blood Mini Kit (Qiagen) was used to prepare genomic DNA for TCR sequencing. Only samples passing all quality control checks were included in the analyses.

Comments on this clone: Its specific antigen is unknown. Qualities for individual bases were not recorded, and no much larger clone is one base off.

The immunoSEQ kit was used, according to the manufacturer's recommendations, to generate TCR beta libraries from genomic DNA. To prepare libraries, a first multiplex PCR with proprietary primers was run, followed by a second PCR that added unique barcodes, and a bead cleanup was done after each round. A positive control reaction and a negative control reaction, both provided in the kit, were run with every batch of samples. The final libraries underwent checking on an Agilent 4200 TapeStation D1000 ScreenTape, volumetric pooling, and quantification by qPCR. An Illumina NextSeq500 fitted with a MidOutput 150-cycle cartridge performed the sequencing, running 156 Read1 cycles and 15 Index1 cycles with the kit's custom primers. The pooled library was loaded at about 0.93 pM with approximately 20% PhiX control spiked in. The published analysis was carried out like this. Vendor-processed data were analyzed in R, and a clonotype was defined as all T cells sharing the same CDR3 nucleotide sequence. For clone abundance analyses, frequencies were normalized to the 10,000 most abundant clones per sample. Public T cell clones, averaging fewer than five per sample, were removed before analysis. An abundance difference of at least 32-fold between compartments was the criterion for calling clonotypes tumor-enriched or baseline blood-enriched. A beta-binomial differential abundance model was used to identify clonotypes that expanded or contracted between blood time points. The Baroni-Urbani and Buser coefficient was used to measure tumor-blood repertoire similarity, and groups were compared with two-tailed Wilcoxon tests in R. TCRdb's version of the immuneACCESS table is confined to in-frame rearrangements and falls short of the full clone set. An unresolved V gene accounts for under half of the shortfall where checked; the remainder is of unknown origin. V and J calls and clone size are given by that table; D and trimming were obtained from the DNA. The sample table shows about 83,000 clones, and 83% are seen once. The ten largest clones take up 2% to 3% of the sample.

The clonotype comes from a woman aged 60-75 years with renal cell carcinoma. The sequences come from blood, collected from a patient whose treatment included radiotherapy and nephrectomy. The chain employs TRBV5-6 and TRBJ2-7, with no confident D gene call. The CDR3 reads CASSFPPNGEQYF. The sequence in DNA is TGTGCCAGCAGCTTTCCCCCTAATGGAGAGCAGTACTTC.